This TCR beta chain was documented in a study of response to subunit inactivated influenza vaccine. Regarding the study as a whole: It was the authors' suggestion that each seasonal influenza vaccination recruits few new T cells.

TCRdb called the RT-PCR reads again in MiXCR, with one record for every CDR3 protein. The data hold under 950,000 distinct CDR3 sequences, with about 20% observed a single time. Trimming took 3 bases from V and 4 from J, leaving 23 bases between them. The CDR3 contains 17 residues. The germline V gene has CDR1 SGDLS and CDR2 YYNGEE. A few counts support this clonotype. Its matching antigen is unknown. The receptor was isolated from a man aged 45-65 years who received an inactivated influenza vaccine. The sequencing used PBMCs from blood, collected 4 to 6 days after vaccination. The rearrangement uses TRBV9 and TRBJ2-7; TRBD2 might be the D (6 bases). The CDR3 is CASSAQGTPRMGYEQYF. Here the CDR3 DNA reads TGTGCCAGCAGCGCCCAAGGGACTCCGAGGATGGGGTACGAGCAGTACTTC.